The T cell receptor (beta chain) under discussion was sequenced for a study of shared clonotypes between healthy human individuals. This CDR3 spans 16 amino acids. The germline CDR1 and CDR2 sequences are SGDLS and YYNGEE. The ends were cut back, 0 bases at V and 6 bases at J, with 18 bases in the middle. Donors comprised healthy HIV-negative adults lacking recent acute infections or vaccinations. Genomic DNA (from each subset) was split evenly across several immunoSEQ plates. Assay used: immunoSEQ multiplex PCR; TCRdb lists only in-frame clones, some missing. The profile shows over a million clones, 95% to 97% of them singletons. This clone was picked up one time.

The sequence was obtained from a man under 40 in good health. J is TRBJ1-2 and V is TRBV9; TRBD1 might be the D (5 bases). The source material was naive CD4+ T cells sorted from blood. The subset denotes: CD45RA+ positively selected. The CDR3 DNA follows: TGTGCCAGCAGCGTAGTCGCGGGAGGGGTCGGAAATGGCTACACCTTC. It yields the protein CASSVVAGGVGNGYTF. The variable domain in full, with the rest retrieved from reference TRBV9 and TRBJ1-2, is DSGVTQTPKHLITATGQRVTLRCSPRSGDLSVYWYQQSLDQGLQFLIQYYNGEERAKGNILERFSAQQFPDLHSELNLSSLELGDSALYFCASSVVAGGVGNGYTFGSGTRLTVV.